These 32 T cell receptor beta chains were sequenced from one sample in a study of blood T cell repertoires in COVID-19. Produced via immunoSEQ multiplex PCR; TCRdb's table is partial and in-frame only. The repertoire holds about 40,000 clones, with approximately 90% as singletons. The sample taken for sequencing was peripheral blood. The receptors come from a man in his sixties with acute or convalescent COVID-19.

This clone was detected a few times. The V and J genes are TRBV28 and TRBJ1-6, with D maybe TRBD1 (5 bases). Per the germline V gene, CDR1 is MDHEN and CDR2 is SYDVKM. The CDR3 has 13 amino acids. V was clipped by 7 bases and J by 1 base, with 5 bases between them. The CDR3 DNA reads as TGTGCCAGCAAGGGGTCCTATAATTCACCCCTCCACTTT. It encodes CASKGSYNSPLHF.

This clone turned up a few times. The CDR3 spells CASSEGLAGGGDTQYF. CDR3 sequence (DNA): TGTGCCAGCAGTGAAGGACTAGCGGGAGGCGGGGATACGCAGTATTTT. The V call is TRBV2, the J call TRBJ2-3; 13 bases align to TRBD2. Germline V gives CDR1 SNHLY, CDR2 FYNNEI. V lost 1 base, J lost 6 bases, and 4 bases stayed unmatched. This CDR3 has 16 residues.

This clone was seen a single time. The chain uses TRBV11-3 and TRBJ2-2; no clear D. CDR3 length: 16 residues. Germline CDR1 SGHNT, CDR2 YENEEA. Trimming removed 6 bases at V and 2 bases at J, with 16 bases between. CDR3 region: CASSFGGAINTGELFF. The CDR3 nucleotides read TGTGCCAGCAGTTTTGGCGGAGCTATTAACACCGGGGAGCTGTTTTTT.

The chain links TRBV5-5 to TRBJ1-1; D gene unclear. This CDR3 region has 15 residues. CDR1 and CDR2 (germline): SGHKS, YYEKEE (reference sequence). V lost 1 base and J lost 0, with 10 bases in between. CDR3 in amino acids: CASSLNGDMNTEAFF. The CDR3 DNA reads as TGTGCCAGCAGCTTGAATGGCGACATGAACACTGAAGCTTTCTTT.

The chain joins TRBV6-5 to TRBJ1-6; D ambiguous. This CDR3 contains 13 residues. From germline, CDR1 is MNHEY and CDR2 SVGAGI. Between the trimmed V and J ends, which lost 7 bases and 8 bases, there was a span of 12 bases. CDR3 region: CASKSRNYSPLHF. Written as DNA, the CDR3 is TGTGCCAGCAAAAGCAGGAACTATTCACCCCTCCACTTT.

This chain joins TRBV10-2 and TRBJ1-5; 8 positions agree with TRBD1. CDR1 is WSHSY and CDR2 is SAAADI in the germline V gene. V shed 9 bases and J 3 bases; nucleotides not matched to a gene: 4. This CDR3 comprises 13 residues. CDR3 amino acids: CASTQGANQPQHF. Written as DNA, the CDR3 is TGCGCCAGTACTCAGGGGGCCAATCAGCCCCAGCATTTT.

The chain links TRBV19 to TRBJ1-2; TRBD1 matches at 10 bases. Germline CDR1 LNHDA, CDR2 SQIVND (reference sequence). With 5 bases clipped from V and 6 bases from J, the junction kept 6 bases outside the gene matches. The CDR3 runs 14 residues. The CDR3 spells CASSAGQGSNGYTF. The CDR3 DNA follows: TGTGCCAGTAGTGCGGGACAGGGGTCGAATGGCTACACCTTC.

This clone was counted a single time. V usage is TRBV11-2 and J usage is TRBJ2-3; 7 bases line up with TRBD1. Germline V CDR1 and CDR2: SGHAT, FQNNGV. CDR3 length: 16 residues. Trimming took 0 bases from V and 0 from J; bases not matched to a gene: 3. In DNA, the CDR3 is TGTGCCAGCAGCTTAGATGTGACAGGGAGCACAGATACGCAGTATTTT. It codes for CASSLDVTGSTDTQYF.

The V and J genes are TRBV5-1 and TRBJ1-4; 8 bases align to TRBD1. The CDR3 runs 15 residues. V lost 4 bases and J lost 3; bases outside the gene matches: 5. Germline V lookup: CDR1 SGHRS, CDR2 YFSETQ. As DNA, the CDR3 is TGCGCCAGCAGCGACGGGACAGGATCTAATGAAAAACTGTTTTTT. This codes for CASSDGTGSNEKLFF.

The rearrangement uses TRBV5-1 and TRBJ1-4; maybe TRBD1 (5 bases). Germline V gene lookup returns CDR1 SGHRS and CDR2 YFSETQ. The CDR3 runs 14 residues. Trimming stripped 0 bases from V and 3 bases from J, with 6 bases between. CDR3 sequence (DNA): TGCGCCAGCAGCTTGGGACAGTCTAATGAAAAACTGTTTTTT. Its translation: CASSLGQSNEKLFF.

There are a few counts of this clone. The genes are TRBV24-1 and TRBJ1-2; a weak D match, TRBD1 (5 bases). The germline V gene has CDR1 KGHDR and CDR2 SFDVKD. The CDR3 totals 14 residues. With 9 bases removed from V and 8 bases from J, the gap between germline ends came to 21 bases. CDR3 in amino acids: CATAPRVQRLGYTF. For the CDR3, the DNA is TGTGCCACCGCCCCCAGGGTCCAGCGTTTGGGCTACACCTTC.

This clone was found once. V usage is TRBV5-6 and J usage is TRBJ2-2, with a possible D match to TRBD1 (6 bases). There are 15 residues in the CDR3. The V end lost 6 bases, the J end lost 1 base, and 13 bases lay between the germline ends. Germline V lookup: CDR1 SGHDT, CDR2 YYEEEE. The CDR3 sequence is CASKTDRRNTGELFF. CDR3 nucleotide sequence: TGTGCCAGCAAGACCGACAGGAGGAACACCGGGGAGCTGTTTTTT.

The chain couples TRBV5-4 to TRBJ2-4; TRBD1 matches 9 bases. Trimming took 4 bases from V and 7 from J; bases not matched to a gene: 6. There are 14 residues in the CDR3. Germline V gene data show CDR1 as SGHNT and CDR2 as YYREEE (reference sequence). CDR3: CASSPGQGGNIQYF. CDR3 in DNA: TGTGCCAGCAGCCCGGGACAGGGAGGGAACATTCAGTACTTC.

V usage is TRBV28 and J usage is TRBJ1-2; D may be TRBD1 (5 bases). The CDR3 sequence is 14 residues long. Trimming shortened V by 6 bases and J by 3 bases, and 14 bases separated the two germline ends. Germline V gene lookup returns CDR1 MDHEN and CDR2 SYDVKM. DNA for the CDR3: TGTGCCAGCAGCGCTAGGGGTTTTGACTATGGCTACACCTTC. This gives the protein CASSARGFDYGYTF.

This sequence joins TRBV7-9 and TRBJ2-7; TRBD1 agrees at 8 bases. There are 14 residues in the CDR3. CDR1 is SEHNR, CDR2 FQNEAQ, per germline (reference sequence). Unmatched junction bases numbered 9, after V lost 6 bases and J lost 5 bases. The DNA of the CDR3 is TGTGCCAGCAGGGGGACAGGTGGATCCCACGAGCAGTACGTC. Encoded protein: CASRGTGGSHEQYV.

The chain is built from TRBV5-6 and TRBJ2-7; 7 nucleotides match TRBD1. This CDR3 has 14 amino acids. The V gene's germline CDR1 is SGHDT and CDR2 YYEEEE. With V trimmed by 1 base and J by 5 bases, 6 bases remained unmatched. CDR3 nucleotides: TGTGCCAGCAGCTTGTTGGACAGGTCCAACGAGCAGTACGTC. It is translated as CASSLLDRSNEQYV.

The V gene is TRBV24-1, the J gene TRBJ2-3, with 7 bases aligning to TRBD1. Germline CDR1 reads KGHDR; CDR2 reads SFDVKD. Trimming removed 1 base from V and 1 base from J; junction bases left unmatched: 10. This CDR3 contains 18 residues. Here the CDR3 DNA reads TGTGCCACCAGTGATTTAGGCCCCACAGGGGATGGCACAGATACGCAGTATTTT. Protein sequence: CATSDLGPTGDGTDTQYF.

The rearrangement uses TRBV19 and TRBJ2-1, with D perhaps TRBD2 (6 bases). Germline V gene lookup returns CDR1 LNHDA and CDR2 SQIVND (reference sequence). The CDR3 runs 16 residues. Trimming stripped 5 bases from V and 5 bases from J, with 19 bases between. CDR3 sequence (DNA): TGTGCCAGTAGTGGGACTGGGGCGGGTGATAACAATGAGCAGTTCTTC. This codes for CASSGTGAGDNNEQFF.

This chain connects TRBV9 to TRBJ2-5, with D possibly TRBD1 on 6 matching bases. V was pared by 0 bases and J by 1 base, with 16 bases between. The CDR3 is 17 residues long. Germline loops: CDR1 SGDLS, CDR2 YYNGEE. CDR3 sequence reads: CASSVAAKHRVQETQYF. CDR3 bases: TGTGCCAGCAGCGTAGCCGCGAAACACAGGGTCCAAGAGACCCAGTACTTC. Full variable domain (missing parts from reference TRBV9 and TRBJ2-5): DSGVTQTPKHLITATGQRVTLRCSPRSGDLSVYWYQQSLDQGLQFLIQYYNGEERAKGNILERFSAQQFPDLHSELNLSSLELGDSALYFCASSVAAKHRVQETQYFGPGTRLLVL.

The V and J genes are TRBV6-2 or TRBV6-3 and TRBJ2-3, with 7 bases that match TRBD1. Looked up from germline, CDR1 is MNHEY and CDR2 is SVGEGT. CDR3 size: 12 residues. Germline trimming cut 3 bases from V and 8 bases from J; bases unmatched to any gene: 2. CDR3 nucleotides: TGTGCCAGCAGTTATCCAGGGGGTACGCAGTATTTT. This codes for CASSYPGGTQYF.

The rearrangement links TRBV18 to TRBJ2-6, with D maybe TRBD2 (6 bases). CDR3 length equals 16 residues. Germline V gives CDR1 KGHSH, CDR2 LQKENI. Between the trimmed V and J ends, which lost 6 bases and 2 bases, there was a span of 14 bases. CDR3 residues: CASSPTGGTGANVLTF. The CDR3 DNA reads TGTGCCAGCTCCCCGACCGGAGGGACTGGGGCCAACGTCCTGACTTTC.

This clone appeared a single time. V and J are TRBV15 and TRBJ1-1, with D uncertain. The CDR3 totals 19 residues. The germline CDR1 and CDR2 sequences are LNHNV and YYDKDF (reference sequence). The ends were cut back, 0 bases at V and 0 bases at J, with 20 bases in the middle. CDR3 amino acids: CATSRDAYRETPLNTEAFF. As DNA, the CDR3 is TGTGCCACCAGCAGAGATGCTTACAGAGAGACGCCATTGAACACTGAAGCTTTCTTT.

The chain is built from TRBV7-9 and TRBJ1-5; possible D gene TRBD1, 6 bases. Germline V lookup: CDR1 SEHNR, CDR2 FQNEAQ (reference sequence). The CDR3 has 15 residues. Trimming took 5 bases from V and 5 from J, leaving 16 bases between them. The CDR3 loop reads CASSAKQGWDQPQHF. As DNA, the CDR3 is TGTGCCAGCAGCGCAAAACAGGGATGGGATCAGCCCCAGCATTTT.

The genes are TRBV6-1 and TRBJ2-1, with a weak D call TRBD1 (6 bases). V lost 3 bases, J lost 7 bases, and 7 bases lay in between. The CDR3 extends over 12 amino acids. Per germline, CDR1 MNHNS and CDR2 SASEGT. The CDR3: CASSERGNEQFF. In DNA, the CDR3 is TGTGCCAGCAGTGAGAGGGGGAATGAGCAGTTCTTC.

The chain is built from TRBV28 and TRBJ1-5; D not resolved. V lost 6 bases and J 0 bases, leaving 12 bases between the germline ends. Germline-derived CDR1 and CDR2 are MDHEN and SYDVKM. The CDR3 length is 15 residues. This CDR3 is CASSTPGNSNQPQHF. The CDR3 DNA reads TGTGCCAGCAGCACCCCGGGAAATAGCAATCAGCCCCAGCATTTT. The full variable domain, rest sourced from reference TRBV28 and TRBJ1-5, is DVKVTQSSRYLVKRTGEKVFLECVQDMDHENMFWYRQDPGLGLRLIYFSYDVKMKEKGDIPEGYSVSREKKERFSLILESASTNQTSMYLCASSTPGNSNQPQHFGDGTRLSIL.

V and J are TRBV6-1 and TRBJ2-2; D is unclear. CDR3 size: 13 residues. Germline lookup yields CDR1 MNHNS and CDR2 SASEGT. The ends were cut back, 2 bases at V and 6 bases at J, with 7 bases in the middle. The chain's CDR3 is CASSELRSGELFF. The CDR3 DNA reads as TGTGCCAGCAGTGAATTGAGGTCCGGGGAGCTGTTTTTT.

The V gene is TRBV19, the J gene TRBJ2-1, with TRBD2 matching 7 bases. Germline CDR1 LNHDA, CDR2 SQIVND (reference sequence). V was clipped by 1 base and J by 2 bases; unmatched bases: 8. The CDR3 totals 17 residues. The CDR3 spells CASSIGGGLRTYNEQFF. CDR3 nucleotide sequence: TGTGCCAGTAGTATAGGGGGGGGTTTAAGGACCTACAATGAGCAGTTCTTC. The full variable domain, completed using reference TRBV19 and TRBJ2-1, is DGGITQSPKYLFRKEGQNVTLSCEQNLNHDAMYWYRQDPGQGLRLIYYSQIVNDFQKGDIAEGYSVSREKKESFPLTVTSAQKNPTAFYLCASSIGGGLRTYNEQFFGPGTRLTVL.

J is TRBJ1-2 and V is TRBV12-3 or TRBV12-4; D unclear. Trimming pared 2 bases from V and 2 bases from J, leaving 6 bases between. The CDR3 contains 13 residues. The CDR3 here is CASSLQANYGYTF. The CDR3 DNA follows: TGTGCCAGCAGTTTACAGGCCAACTATGGCTACACCTTC.

The chain employs TRBV7-2 and TRBJ2-2; 8 positions agree with TRBD2. Per germline, CDR1 SGHTA and CDR2 FQGNSA. The CDR3 has 17 residues. Unmatched junction bases numbered 12, after V lost 4 bases and J lost 5 bases. The CDR3 loop is CASSSSPPGLGTGELFF. Written as DNA, the CDR3 is TGTGCCAGCAGCTCCTCGCCCCCGGGACTAGGGACCGGGGAGCTGTTTTTT.

CDR3 nucleotide sequence: TGTGCCTGGAGTGTACTCGGGGGGGGATTCGATGAGCAGTTCTTC. This sequence encodes CAWSVLGGGFDEQFF. The genes are TRBV30 and TRBJ2-1; 8 nucleotides line up with TRBD2. The germline gives CDR1 GTSNPN, CDR2 SVGIG (reference sequence). The CDR3 is 15 residues long. V lost 0 bases to trimming and J lost 8 bases; unmatched junction nucleotides: 9.

The chain links TRBV18 to TRBJ2-3, with TRBD2 as a possible D gene (6 bases). Trimming pared 2 bases from V and 5 bases from J, leaving 17 bases between. The CDR3 runs to 16 residues. Germline loops: CDR1 KGHSH, CDR2 LQKENI. CDR3 loop: CASSPTGASVGDTQYF. The CDR3 DNA reads as TGTGCCAGCTCACCAACTGGGGCTAGCGTGGGAGATACGCAGTATTTT.

The rearrangement links TRBV19 to TRBJ1-1; 8 bases line up with TRBD1. Germline CDR1 is LNHDA and CDR2 is SQIVND (reference sequence). This CDR3 has 13 residues. The V segment lost 5 bases and the J segment 10 bases; nucleotides outside the gene matches: 9. CDR3 bases: TGTGCCAGTAGTGTCGGGACAGGACTCCCAGCTTTCTTT. Its translation: CASSVGTGLPAFF.